These 18 T cell receptor beta chains were all obtained from the same sample, sequenced in a study of blood T cell repertoires in COVID-19. Sequenced by immunoSEQ multiplex PCR; TCRdb stores in-frame clones only, minus some. The table shows around 52,000 clones, with more than 70% occurring only once. Sequencing was done on a sample of peripheral blood. The source of these receptors is a woman of 80 years or more with acute or convalescent COVID-19.

This clone was observed once. The rearrangement uses TRBV9 and TRBJ2-5; 8 positions agree with TRBD2. There are 16 residues in the CDR3. The V and J ends lost 2 bases and 5 bases, in that order; junction bases with no gene match: 11. CDR1 is SGDLS and CDR2 is YYNGEE in the germline V gene. The CDR3 protein is CASSVYGGSGGETQYF. The CDR3 nucleotides are TGTGCCAGCAGCGTCTACGGCGGATCGGGGGGGGAGACCCAGTACTTC.

V is TRBV11-2 and J is TRBJ2-3, with D tentatively TRBD2 (5 bases). Germline CDR1 and CDR2: SGHAT and FQNNGV. Trimming shortened V by 4 bases and J by 0 bases, and 11 bases separated the two germline ends. CDR3 length: 15 amino acids. The CDR3 sequence: CASSSSGTSTDTQYF. The CDR3 DNA follows: TGTGCCAGCAGCTCCAGCGGAACAAGCACAGATACGCAGTATTTT.

This clone was recorded a few times. The V gene is TRBV2, the J gene TRBJ1-4; 8 nucleotides match TRBD1. The CDR3 is made up of 16 amino acids. The ends lost 6 bases at V and 3 bases at J; junction bases unmatched: 9. Germline V gene lookup returns CDR1 SNHLY and CDR2 FYNNEI. The CDR3 here is CASRTAQGAANEKLFF. The CDR3, as DNA: TGTGCCAGCAGGACTGCGCAGGGGGCCGCTAATGAAAAACTGTTTTTT.

J is TRBJ2-2 and V is TRBV4-1; possibly TRBD1 for D (5 bases). Trimming took off 0 bases at V and 4 bases at J, with 15 bases between the two ends. The CDR3 is 17 residues long. The germline V gene has CDR1 MGHRA and CDR2 YSYEKL. The CDR3 nucleotides read TGCGCCAGCAGCCAAGATCTAGGGGCCCCGAGCACCGGGGAGCTGTTTTTT. Its translation is CASSQDLGAPSTGELFF.

This clone came up a few times. V is TRBV24-1 and J is TRBJ2-3; weak D call: TRBD2 (5 bases). The CDR3 runs to 14 residues. Deletions cut 5 bases from V and 2 bases from J, with 10 bases between. The V gene's germline CDR1 is KGHDR and CDR2 SFDVKD. The CDR3 region is CATSGLASTDTQYF. The CDR3 region has the DNA TGTGCCACCAGTGGCCTAGCCTCCACAGATACGCAGTATTTT.

This chain connects TRBV3-1 (or the pseudogene TRBV3-2) to TRBJ2-7; the match to TRBD1 covers 7 bases. After removal of 1 base from V and 0 bases from J, the junction contained 3 bases not matched to a gene. Germline CDR1 LGHDT, CDR2 YNNKEL (reference sequence). The CDR3 runs to 15 residues. The CDR3 DNA follows: TGTGCCAGCAGCCAAGTAGGGGGCCCCTCCTACGAGCAGTACTTC. It encodes CASSQVGGPSYEQYF.

A note on this clone: The junction does not match germline at one end; this may be a read error. The genes are TRBV5-1 and TRBJ2-2, with D possibly TRBD1 on 6 matching bases. The CDR3 consists of 15 residues. Germline-derived CDR1 and CDR2 are SGHRS and YFSETQ. In nucleotides, the CDR3 is TGCGCCAGCAGATTGGACAGCCATTGGGCCGGGGAGCTGTTTTTT. As protein: CASRLDSHWAGELFF.

This clone appeared a single time. The J gene is TRBJ1-5, the V gene TRBV4-1; D is ambiguous. The CDR3 spans 15 residues. V dropped 4 bases and J dropped 1 base, with 11 bases sitting between them. Germline V CDR1 and CDR2: MGHRA, YSYEKL. The CDR3 protein is CASSRTGGSNQPQHF. In DNA, the CDR3 is TGCGCCAGCAGCCGCACTGGAGGGAGCAATCAGCCCCAGCATTTT.

This rearrangement joins TRBV14 to TRBJ1-3; no reliable D call. This CDR3 spans 14 amino acids. Germline CDR1 reads SGHDN; CDR2 reads FVKESK. The V and J ends lost 2 bases and 4 bases respectively, with 9 bases between them. The DNA for the CDR3 is TGTGCCAGCAGCCAATCTCGTGGCGGAAACACCATATATTTT. Amino acids: CASSQSRGGNTIYF.

CDR3 sequence: CASSHLDTQYF. The CDR3 DNA follows: TGTGCCAGCAGCCACCTGGATACGCAGTATTTT. The chain is built from TRBV14 and TRBJ2-3; the D is unclear. With 3 bases removed from V and 6 bases from J, the gap between germline ends came to 4 bases. The CDR3 totals 11 residues. CDR1 is SGHDN and CDR2 is FVKESK in the germline V gene.

The chain is built from TRBV19 and TRBJ2-3; 9 bases match TRBD2. After removal of 4 bases from V and 0 bases from J, the junction contained 8 bases not matched to a gene. This CDR3 has 17 residues. CDR1 LNHDA and CDR2 SQIVND come from the germline V gene (reference sequence). The CDR3 is CASSTPGLATSTDTQYF. DNA for the CDR3: TGTGCCAGTAGTACCCCCGGACTAGCGACTAGCACAGATACGCAGTATTTT.

The V and J genes are TRBV5-4 and TRBJ2-1; 9 nucleotides match TRBD2. V lost 4 bases to trimming and J lost 2 bases; unmatched junction nucleotides: 7. There are 16 residues in the CDR3. Germline-derived CDR1 and CDR2 are SGHNT and YYREEE (reference sequence). The DNA for the CDR3 is TGTGCCAGCAGCCCGGGCGGGGGGGCCCCCTACAATGAGCAGTTCTTC. Its translation is CASSPGGGAPYNEQFF. Full variable domain (remainder filled in from reference TRBV5-4 and TRBJ2-1): ETGVTQSPTHLIKTRGQQVTLRCSSQSGHNTVSWYQQALGQGPQFIFQYYREEENGRGNFPPRFSGLQFPNYSSELNVNALELDDSALYLCASSPGGGAPYNEQFFGPGTRLTVL.

The gene calls are TRBV11-3 and TRBJ1-1; D is unresolved. Germline loops: CDR1 SGHNT, CDR2 YENEEA. The CDR3 contains 13 residues. Between the trimmed V and J ends, which lost 1 base and 6 bases, there was a span of 9 bases. CDR3 in amino acids: CASSLGGNAEAFF. For the CDR3, the DNA is TGTGCCAGCAGCTTAGGAGGAAACGCTGAAGCTTTCTTT.

This rearrangement joins TRBV7-8 to TRBJ2-5, with TRBD2 identical over 7 bases. There are 14 residues in the CDR3. Germline loops: CDR1 SGHVS, CDR2 FQNEAQ. The V segment lost 3 bases and the J segment 5 bases; nucleotides outside the gene matches: 6. CDR3 coding DNA: TGTGCCAGCAGCTTGCGCGCGACTAGCGAGACCCAGTACTTC. It is translated as CASSLRATSETQYF.

The gene calls are TRBV20-1 and TRBJ1-4; TRBD1 matches at 7 bases. This CDR3 is built from 15 residues. CDR1 and CDR2 from the germline V gene are DFQATT and SNEGSKA (reference sequence). Trimming cost V 3 bases and J 0 bases; bases outside gene matches: 4. The CDR3 coding sequence is TGCAGTGCTAGTGTAGGGACAGCAACTAATGAAAAACTGTTTTTT. Its protein product is CSASVGTATNEKLFF.

The chain carries TRBV3-1 (or the pseudogene TRBV3-2) and TRBJ2-5, with 8 bases aligning to TRBD1. Losses at the gene ends were 0 bases for V and 6 bases for J; bases not matched to a gene: 6. CDR1 LGHDT and CDR2 YNNKEL come from the germline V gene (reference sequence). The CDR3 sequence is 15 residues long. CDR3 amino acids: CASSQDRDRPKTQYF. The CDR3 DNA reads TGTGCCAGCAGCCAAGATCGGGACAGGCCCAAGACCCAGTACTTC.

The chain uses TRBV6-7 and TRBJ1-5; 8 bases are shared with TRBD1. TRBV6-7 is an ORF; its function is uncertain. The ends lost 6 bases at V and 0 bases at J; junction bases unmatched: 7. The CDR3 runs to 16 residues. CDR3 in amino acids: CASSNLDRDSNQPQHF. In DNA, the CDR3 is TGTGCCAGCAGCAATCTGGACAGGGATAGCAATCAGCCCCAGCATTTT.

The chain recombines TRBV28 with TRBJ1-3, with no clear D. There are 14 residues in the CDR3. Germline V gene sequence: CDR1 MDHEN, CDR2 SYDVKM. Deletions cut 10 bases from V and 0 bases from J, with 13 bases between. CDR3 protein: CAIREPSSGNTIYF. The CDR3 coding sequence is TGTGCCATCCGGGAACCGAGCTCTGGAAACACCATATATTTT.